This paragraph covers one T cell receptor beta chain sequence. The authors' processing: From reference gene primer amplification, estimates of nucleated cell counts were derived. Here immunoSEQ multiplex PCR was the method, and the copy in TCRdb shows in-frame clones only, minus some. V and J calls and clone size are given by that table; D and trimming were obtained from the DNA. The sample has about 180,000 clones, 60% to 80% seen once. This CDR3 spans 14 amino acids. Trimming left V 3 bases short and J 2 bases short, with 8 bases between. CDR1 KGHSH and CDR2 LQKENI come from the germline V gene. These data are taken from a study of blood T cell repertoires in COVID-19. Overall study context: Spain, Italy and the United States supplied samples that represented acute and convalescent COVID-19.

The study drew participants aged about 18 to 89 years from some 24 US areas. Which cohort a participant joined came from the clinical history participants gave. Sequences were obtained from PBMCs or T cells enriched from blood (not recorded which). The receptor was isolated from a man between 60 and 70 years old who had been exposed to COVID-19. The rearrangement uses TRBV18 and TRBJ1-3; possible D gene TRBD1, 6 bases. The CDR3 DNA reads TGTGCCAGCTCACCGGGGGCAACTGGAAACACCATATATTTT. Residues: CASSPGATGNTIYF.